This is a list of T cell receptor beta chains from one sample in a study of Graves' ophthalmopathy and Graves' hyperthyroidism. In TCRdb, the multiplex PCR reads were re-called with MiXCR into one record per CDR3 protein. The sample has about 500,000 distinct CDR3 sequences; less than 40% are singletons. Material: peripheral blood or thyroid tissue (not recorded which). Receptors originate from an adult man with Graves' hyperthyroidism. Each CDR3 is given with its conserved first and last residue. The order of the fields is V gene, J gene, D gene, clone size, CDR3 DNA, CDR3 protein. D genes are given only for firm matches. Only some rows state a clone size, as once, few, many or a class for expanded clones.

>TRBV10-3|TRBJ1-2|TRBD1|-
TGTGCCATCAGCCCCATGGGACAGGGAAGCGGCTACACCTTC
CAISPMGQGSGYTF
>TRBV5-6|TRBJ1-4|-|many
TGTGCCAGCAGCTTGGTTCGCAGGTGGGATGAAAAACTGTTTTTT
CASSLVRRWDEKLFF
>TRBV10-3|TRBJ1-1|-|-
TGTGCCATCAGTGAGCTGGGGTGGGGGTACACTGAAGCTTTCTTT
CAISELGWGYTEAFF
>TRBV14|TRBJ2-1|-|once
TGTGCCAGCAGCCAAGACCTGAGCTCCTACAATGAGCAGTTCTTC
CASSQDLSSYNEQFF
>TRBV20-1|TRBJ2-7|-|-
TGCAGTGCGAGCAGGTTGAAGTACGAGCAGTACTTC
CSASRLKYEQYF
>TRBV7-8|TRBJ2-5|TRBD1|many
TGTGCCAGCAGCTTAGCAGTGGGGACAGGGTTGGAGACCCAGTACTTC
CASSLAVGTGLETQYF
>TRBV5-4|TRBJ1-1|TRBD1|-
TGTGCCAGCAGCTTGGGCGGGACAGGGGGCTGGTCTTTCTTT
CASSLGGTGGWSFF
>TRBV6-6|TRBJ1-3|-|few
TGTGCCAGCAGTTACGAAGGGGTTAACGGAAACACCATATATTTT
CASSYEGVNGNTIYF
>TRBV24-1|TRBJ1-5|TRBD1|-
TGTGCCACCAGTGAGTCTGGGACAGGGCGGTTTCTGGAGTGGAATCAGCCCCAGCATTTT
CATSESGTGRFLEWNQPQHF
>TRBV7-9|TRBJ1-2|-|many
TGTGCCAGCAGCTTGCAGGGAGTAGGGGGCTACACCTTC
CASSLQGVGGYTF
>TRBV5-8|TRBJ2-2|-|many
TGTGCCAGCAGCTTCGGGGGGCGCAGGAACACCGGGGAGCTGTTTTTT
CASSFGGRRNTGELFF
>TRBV5-4|TRBJ2-5|-|once
TGTGCCAGCAGCTTAGGAGGAGCCCGTAGCAATCAGCCCCAGTACTTC
CASSLGGARSNQPQYF
>TRBV7-9|TRBJ2-7|TRBD1|once
TGTGCCAGCACGGCTCGGGACAGGGGGGACTACGAGCAGTACTTC
CASTARDRGDYEQYF
>TRBV9|TRBJ1-5|-|once
TGTGCCAGCAGCGTAGGGGGTCTTGGCAATCAGCCCCAGCATTTT
CASSVGGLGNQPQHF
>TRBV29-1|TRBJ2-5|TRBD1|many
TGCAGCGTTGAAGATTTGGACAGGGCCCAAGAGACCCAGTACTTC
CSVEDLDRAQETQYF
>TRBV6-5|TRBJ1-1|-|many
TGTGCCAGCAGTATGTCAGGGGCCGCGAACACTGAAGCTTTCTTT
CASSMSGAANTEAFF
>TRBV12-3/TRBV12-4|TRBJ2-5|-|-
TGTGCCAGCAGTTTAGTCGGTCAGCCCCAGTACTTC
CASSLVGQPQYF
>TRBV5-8|TRBJ1-1|-|many
TGTGCCAGCAGCTTAACCGGGACATCGAACACTGAAGCTTTCTTT
CASSLTGTSNTEAFF
>TRBV27|TRBJ2-1|-|once
TGTGCCAGCAGGGAGGGGGGTAATGAGCAGTTCTTC
CASREGGNEQFF
>TRBV29-1|TRBJ2-7|-|-
TGCAGCGTTGATCGGGGGCTAATCTACGAGCAGTACTTC
CSVDRGLIYEQYF
>TRBV10-3|TRBJ1-2|-|many
TGTGCCATCAGTGGTTCAGGGTCTGGCTACACCTTC
CAISGSGSGYTF
>TRBV20-1|TRBJ1-2|TRBD1|-
TGCAGTGCTAGTTCGGGACAGGGAGTCTATGGCTACACCTTC
CSASSGQGVYGYTF
>TRBV7-6|TRBJ1-5|-|few
TGTGCCAGCAGCTTGCATTCAAGTCAGCCCCAGCATTTT
CASSLHSSQPQHF
>TRBV7-2|TRBJ2-1|-|-
TGTGCCAGCAGATCCGGGACACCAATCTCCTACAATGAGCAGTTCTTC
CASRSGTPISYNEQFF
>TRBV20-1|TRBJ2-3|-|-
TGCAGTGCTAGCCCAGGGGGGGTGACAGATACGCAGTATTTT
CSASPGGVTDTQYF
>TRBV29-1|TRBJ2-1|TRBD2|once
TGCAGCGTTTCCGGGACTAGTAGTTATGAGCAGTTCTTC
CSVSGTSSYEQFF
>TRBV27|TRBJ1-2|-|many
TGTGCCAGCAGTTCGTCACAGGGTCTCTATGGCTACACCTTC
CASSSSQGLYGYTF
>TRBV12-3/TRBV12-4|TRBJ2-5|TRBD1|-
TGTGCCAGCAGTTTAATGTCGGGACAGCAAGAGACCCAGTACTTC
CASSLMSGQQETQYF
>TRBV20-1|TRBJ2-7|-|many
TGCAGTGCTAGAAGACACGGGACTGTAGACGAGCAGTACTTC
CSARRHGTVDEQYF
>TRBV20-1|TRBJ1-2|-|many
TGCACCGGGGACCGACTAAACTATGGCTACACCTTC
CTGDRLNYGYTF
>TRBV27|TRBJ2-2|-|many
TGTGCCAGCAGCCCGCAGGGACGAGTCACCGGGGAGCTGTTTTTT
CASSPQGRVTGELFF
>TRBV15|TRBJ2-1|TRBD2|-
TGTGCCACCAGCTGGGGGGGCAATGAGCAGTTCTTC
CATSWGGNEQFF
>TRBV7-9|TRBJ1-2|-|many
TGTGCCAGCAGCCAAACAGGGCGAGCTAACTATGGCTACACCTTC
CASSQTGRANYGYTF
>TRBV12-3/TRBV12-4|TRBJ2-7|-|many
TGTGCCAGCAGTTCACTAGACTATTACGAGCAGTACTTC
CASSSLDYYEQYF
>TRBV6-5|TRBJ1-2|-|-
TGTGCCAGCAGCCCCAGGAGCCAGTACTATGGCTACACCTTC
CASSPRSQYYGYTF
>TRBV7-2|TRBJ2-2|-|many
TGTGCCAGCAGCCTAGGGACACGCACCGGGGAGCTGTTTTTT
CASSLGTRTGELFF
>TRBV29-1|TRBJ2-7|-|-
TGCAGCGTATCGGCAGGGGCCAACGAGCAGTACTTC
CSVSAGANEQYF
>TRBV6-5|TRBJ1-1|-|-
TGTGCCACTGAAGGGTTGAACACTGAAGCTTTCTTT
CATEGLNTEAFF
>TRBV12-3/TRBV12-4|TRBJ2-3|-|few
TGTGCCAGCAGTTTAGACAAGACCACAGATACGCAGTATTTT
CASSLDKTTDTQYF
>TRBV29-1|TRBJ1-3|-|many
TGCAGCGTTGAAGTGACGGGGATCCCTGGAAACACCATATATTTT
CSVEVTGIPGNTIYF
>TRBV5-4|TRBJ2-5|TRBD1|many
TGTGCCAGCAGCTCGGGACAGCCCCAGACCCAGTACTTC
CASSSGQPQTQYF
>TRBV7-6|TRBJ2-3|TRBD1|few
TGTGCCAGCAGCTTTGACACAGGGGGAATGGATACGCAGTATTTT
CASSFDTGGMDTQYF
>TRBV14|TRBJ2-3|TRBD1|-
TGTGCCAGCAGCCCATGGACAGGGGGCGGCACAGATACGCAGTATTTT
CASSPWTGGGTDTQYF
>TRBV2|TRBJ2-7|-|-
TGTGCCAGCAGTGAAGCGCGCCCCGGGGAGCAGTACTTC
CASSEARPGEQYF
>TRBV25-1|TRBJ2-3|-|-
TGTGCCAGCAGTGAGAAACTAGATACGCAGTATTTT
CASSEKLDTQYF
>TRBV29-1|TRBJ1-2|TRBD1|-
TGCAGCTTAAGACAGGGACACAACTATGGCTACACCTTC
CSLRQGHNYGYTF
>TRBV7-8|TRBJ2-2|-|-
TGTGCCAGCAGTTCCCGGGCCGATTGGGCCGGGGAGCTGTTTTTT
CASSSRADWAGELFF
>TRBV9|TRBJ1-4|-|many
TGTGCCAGCAGCGTAGAGGCCTTCACGGGTCTCAAGGGTGAAAAACTGTTTTTT
CASSVEAFTGLKGEKLFF
>TRBV10-2|TRBJ2-7|-|-
TGCGCCAGCAGAACGACAGCAAACTACGAGCAGTACTTC
CASRTTANYEQYF
>TRBV6-5|TRBJ2-7|-|-
TGTGCCAGCACCGACGTGGGGGATGAGCAGTACTTC
CASTDVGDEQYF
>TRBV19|TRBJ1-4|-|few
TGTGCCAGTTCCTTTGGGGGAGGGGGGGCAACTAATGAAAAACTGTTTTTT
CASSFGGGGATNEKLFF
>TRBV7-3|TRBJ2-7|-|-
TGTGCCAGCAGCTCCGCGGGGGGAGGGGGCTACTCGTACTTC
CASSSAGGGGYSYF
>TRBV7-9|TRBJ2-7|-|many
TGTGCCAGCAGCTTAATGGCGGGACTCTACGAGCAGTACTTC
CASSLMAGLYEQYF
>TRBV5-8|TRBJ2-6|-|few
TGTGCCAGCAGCTTGTCAGGGGGGTTGGGGGCCAACGTCCTGACTTTC
CASSLSGGLGANVLTF
>TRBV6-6|TRBJ2-7|-|-
TGTGCCAGCAGTCGGACCGTTGGGCAGTACTTC
CASSRTVGQYF
>TRBV12-3/TRBV12-4|TRBJ2-7|-|many
TGTGCCAGCAGTACCCGGGACCGTTACTACGAGCAGTACTTC
CASSTRDRYYEQYF
>TRBV30|TRBJ1-6|-|-
TGTGCCTGGAGGACTGATTACGGGGGGTCACCCCTCCACTTT
CAWRTDYGGSPLHF
>TRBV6-5|TRBJ2-2|-|-
TGTGCCAGCAGTTACTATTCAGGGATGAGCGGGGAGCTGTTTTTT
CASSYYSGMSGELFF